A selection of T cell receptor beta chains follows, all from one sample in a study of blood T cells in healthy people across ages. TCRdb re-derived calls from the 5' RACE reads in MiXCR, one entry per CDR3 protein. The data show more than 550,000 distinct CDR3 sequences, roughly 20% seen once. Sequencing input: blood. All receptors come from a man between 65 and 79 years old in good health. The CDR3 runs from the conserved cysteine through the conserved F or W. D genes are given only for firm matches. Size tells how often a clone was seen (once, few, many) or the class of an expanded clone, and some rows leave it out.

d_call: TRBD1
j_call: TRBJ1-1
v_call: TRBV6-6
cdr3_length: 15
clone_size: few
cdr3_nt: TGTGCCAGCAGTGACTCGGCGGGGACAGCCACTGAAGCTTTCTTT
cdr3_aa: CASSDSAGTATEAFF

d_call: TRBD2
j_call: TRBJ2-3
v_call: TRBV4-3
cdr3_length: 18
clone_size: few
cdr3_nt: TGCGCCAGCAGCCAAGAGGTCCCAGCGGGAGTTAGCACAGATACGCAGTATTTT
cdr3_aa: CASSQEVPAGVSTDTQYF

d_call: TRBD2
j_call: TRBJ2-5
v_call: TRBV5-5
cdr3_length: 13
clone_size: few
cdr3_nt: TGTGCCAGCCGGGGACTAGCGTCGGAGACCCAGTACTTC
cdr3_aa: CASRGLASETQYF

d_call: .
j_call: TRBJ2-5
v_call: TRBV7-2
cdr3_length: 14
clone_size: .
cdr3_nt: TGTGCCAGCAGCTTAAGGTTCAGCCAAGAGACCCAGTACTTC
cdr3_aa: CASSLRFSQETQYF

d_call: .
j_call: TRBJ2-3
v_call: TRBV27
cdr3_length: 13
clone_size: few
cdr3_nt: TGTGCCAGCAAGCTCAACCAAGGGGCTACGCAGTATTTT
cdr3_aa: CASKLNQGATQYF

d_call: TRBD1
j_call: TRBJ1-2
v_call: TRBV29-1
cdr3_length: 13
clone_size: few
cdr3_nt: TGCAGCGTTGAAGGGGACAGGGGTGGAGGCTACACCTTC
cdr3_aa: CSVEGDRGGGYTF

d_call: .
j_call: TRBJ2-5
v_call: TRBV7-2
cdr3_length: 14
clone_size: .
cdr3_nt: TGTGCCAGCAGCTTAGTGGGGGTTTTGGAGACCCAGTACTTC
cdr3_aa: CASSLVGVLETQYF

d_call: .
j_call: TRBJ1-3
v_call: TRBV20-1
cdr3_length: 16
clone_size: .
cdr3_nt: TGCAGTGCTAGAGAATCCAGGACCACCTCTGGAAACACCATATATTTT
cdr3_aa: CSARESRTTSGNTIYF

d_call: TRBD1
j_call: TRBJ2-3
v_call: TRBV18
cdr3_length: 13
clone_size: many
cdr3_nt: TGTGCCAGCTCACGCGTACAGGGGGATACGCAGTATTTT
cdr3_aa: CASSRVQGDTQYF

d_call: TRBD1
j_call: TRBJ1-2
v_call: TRBV7-2
cdr3_length: 15
clone_size: .
cdr3_nt: TGTGCCAGCAGCCAAGGGACAGGGGTTAGCTATGGCTACACCTTC
cdr3_aa: CASSQGTGVSYGYTF

d_call: .
j_call: TRBJ1-1
v_call: TRBV6-5
cdr3_length: 12
clone_size: few
cdr3_nt: TGTGCCAGCAGTTCCCCCACGGGGAGAGCCTTCTTT
cdr3_aa: CASSSPTGRAFF

d_call: .
j_call: TRBJ1-2
v_call: TRBV28
cdr3_length: 15
clone_size: .
cdr3_nt: TGTGCCAGCCAAGCGGGGGCCTCTCCTAACTATGGCTACACCTTC
cdr3_aa: CASQAGASPNYGYTF

d_call: .
j_call: TRBJ2-3
v_call: TRBV4-1
cdr3_length: 17
clone_size: few
cdr3_nt: TGCGCCAGCAGCCTCCCGTTTAAGGGGAGACGACCAGATACGCAGTATTTT
cdr3_aa: CASSLPFKGRRPDTQYF

d_call: .
j_call: TRBJ1-4
v_call: TRBV12-3/TRBV12-4
cdr3_length: 16
clone_size: few
cdr3_nt: TGTGCCAGCAGTTTACAAGGGAGACCAACTAATGAAAAACTGTTTTTT
cdr3_aa: CASSLQGRPTNEKLFF

d_call: .
j_call: TRBJ1-1
v_call: TRBV10-3
cdr3_length: 15
clone_size: .
cdr3_nt: TGTGCCATCAGGGACCAGGGAGAGGTGAACACTGAAGCTTTCTTT
cdr3_aa: CAIRDQGEVNTEAFF

d_call: .
j_call: TRBJ2-7
v_call: TRBV5-6
cdr3_length: 14
clone_size: few
cdr3_nt: TGTGCCAGCAGCTTAACGGGCGATGCCTACGAGCAGTACTTC
cdr3_aa: CASSLTGDAYEQYF

d_call: TRBD1
j_call: TRBJ1-2
v_call: TRBV28
cdr3_length: 11
clone_size: many
cdr3_nt: TGTGCCAGCACCAGGGGGCTTGGCTACACCTTC
cdr3_aa: CASTRGLGYTF

d_call: .
j_call: TRBJ2-5
v_call: TRBV4-3
cdr3_length: 15
clone_size: .
cdr3_nt: TGCGCCAGCAGCCAAGTTAAGGAATCCCAAGAGACCCAGTACTTC
cdr3_aa: CASSQVKESQETQYF

d_call: TRBD2
j_call: TRBJ2-1
v_call: TRBV4-1
cdr3_length: 15
clone_size: .
cdr3_nt: TGCGCCAGCAGCCAAGAACTAGCGGACTACAATGAGCAGTTCTTC
cdr3_aa: CASSQELADYNEQFF

d_call: .
j_call: TRBJ1-1
v_call: TRBV5-1
cdr3_length: 17
clone_size: .
cdr3_nt: TGCGCCAGCAGCTTGGGTGGGGCTTTAATTTCGGACACTGAAGCTTTCTTT
cdr3_aa: CASSLGGALISDTEAFF

d_call: .
j_call: TRBJ1-6
v_call: TRBV20-1
cdr3_length: 14
clone_size: .
cdr3_nt: TGCAGTGCCACGCTAGGCGGCTCCACCTTGGCCCTCCACTTT
cdr3_aa: CSATLGGSTLALHF

d_call: .
j_call: TRBJ1-1
v_call: TRBV29-1
cdr3_length: 13
clone_size: few
cdr3_nt: TGCAGCGTGATCTTGGGGTCATACACTGAAGCTTTCTTT
cdr3_aa: CSVILGSYTEAFF

d_call: TRBD2
j_call: TRBJ2-7
v_call: TRBV14
cdr3_length: 15
clone_size: few
cdr3_nt: TGTGCCAGCAGCCATGAGAAGCGGGGGGTTTACGAGCAGTACTTC
cdr3_aa: CASSHEKRGVYEQYF

d_call: .
j_call: TRBJ1-3
v_call: TRBV29-1
cdr3_length: 14
clone_size: few
cdr3_nt: TGCAGCGTCAGGATACCAGGGTCTGGAAACACCATATATTTT
cdr3_aa: CSVRIPGSGNTIYF

d_call: TRBD2
j_call: TRBJ2-1
v_call: TRBV3-1
cdr3_length: 18
clone_size: .
cdr3_nt: TGTGCCAGCAGCCAAGATCTAGTAGCGGGGGGAACGATCAATGAGCAGTTCTTC
cdr3_aa: CASSQDLVAGGTINEQFF

d_call: .
j_call: TRBJ1-2
v_call: TRBV20-1
cdr3_length: 13
clone_size: few
cdr3_nt: TGCAGTGCTCCCCGGCCCTCTGGATATGGCTACACCTTC
cdr3_aa: CSAPRPSGYGYTF

d_call: TRBD1
j_call: TRBJ2-1
v_call: TRBV20-1
cdr3_length: 14
clone_size: few
cdr3_nt: TGCAGTGCTAGAGGCCCAGGGGGCAAATCCGAGCAGTTCTTC
cdr3_aa: CSARGPGGKSEQFF

d_call: TRBD2
j_call: TRBJ2-2
v_call: TRBV29-1
cdr3_length: 16
clone_size: .
cdr3_nt: TGCAGCGTTAAACTTAGACTAGCGGGAGGCACCGGGGAGCTGTTTTTT
cdr3_aa: CSVKLRLAGGTGELFF

d_call: .
j_call: TRBJ1-3
v_call: TRBV28
cdr3_length: 16
clone_size: few
cdr3_nt: TGTGCCAGCAGTACTACGACCAGGGGCTCTGGAAACACCATATATTTT
cdr3_aa: CASSTTTRGSGNTIYF

d_call: .
j_call: TRBJ2-2
v_call: TRBV15
cdr3_length: 13
clone_size: .
cdr3_nt: TGTGCCACCAGCACAGGGCCGGGCGGGGAGCTGTTTTTT
cdr3_aa: CATSTGPGGELFF

d_call: .
j_call: TRBJ1-2
v_call: TRBV20-1
cdr3_length: 15
clone_size: few
cdr3_nt: TGCAGTGCTAGAGGGAAACAGAGTTCTAGCTATGGCTACACCTTC
cdr3_aa: CSARGKQSSSYGYTF

d_call: .
j_call: TRBJ1-4
v_call: TRBV29-1
cdr3_length: 14
clone_size: few
cdr3_nt: TGCAGCGTTGAACCGGATCACAGGCATAGGGAACTGTTTTTT
cdr3_aa: CSVEPDHRHRELFF

d_call: .
j_call: TRBJ1-2
v_call: TRBV20-1
cdr3_length: 15
clone_size: few
cdr3_nt: TGCAGTGCTATTTTTTTGAGGCAGGGGAACTATGGCTACACCTTC
cdr3_aa: CSAIFLRQGNYGYTF

d_call: .
j_call: TRBJ1-4
v_call: TRBV7-9
cdr3_length: 16
clone_size: .
cdr3_nt: TGTGCCAGCAGCAAGGGTGTGGGTCCAACTAGTGAAAAACTGTTTTTT
cdr3_aa: CASSKGVGPTSEKLFF

d_call: TRBD1
j_call: TRBJ2-5
v_call: TRBV12-3/TRBV12-4
cdr3_length: 14
clone_size: few
cdr3_nt: TGTGCCAGCAGTTGGACAGGGGGAACGGAGACCCAGTACTTC
cdr3_aa: CASSWTGGTETQYF

d_call: .
j_call: TRBJ2-1
v_call: TRBV20-1
cdr3_length: 16
clone_size: many
cdr3_nt: TGCAGTGCTAGATCCGCCAGCAGACGGCACGACAATGAGCAGTTCTTC
cdr3_aa: CSARSASRRHDNEQFF

d_call: TRBD2
j_call: TRBJ2-1
v_call: TRBV5-1
cdr3_length: 15
clone_size: few
cdr3_nt: TGCGCCAGCAGGGCCGGGACTAGTTTCTTTGATGAGCAGTTCTTC
cdr3_aa: CASRAGTSFFDEQFF

d_call: .
j_call: TRBJ2-3
v_call: TRBV12-3/TRBV12-4
cdr3_length: 14
clone_size: .
cdr3_nt: TGTGCCAGCAGTTTTGGCGGGACCGCAGATACGCAGTATTTT
cdr3_aa: CASSFGGTADTQYF

d_call: TRBD2
j_call: TRBJ2-1
v_call: TRBV7-2
cdr3_length: 16
clone_size: few
cdr3_nt: TGTGCCAGCAGCTGGTTGGCGGGGGGGACTTACAATGAGCAGTTCTTC
cdr3_aa: CASSWLAGGTYNEQFF

d_call: TRBD1
j_call: TRBJ2-5
v_call: TRBV6-6
cdr3_length: 15
clone_size: few
cdr3_nt: TGTGCCAGCAGTCCGGACAGGAACTCCCCAGGGACCCAGTACTTC
cdr3_aa: CASSPDRNSPGTQYF

d_call: .
j_call: TRBJ2-3
v_call: TRBV11-2
cdr3_length: 14
clone_size: .
cdr3_nt: TGTGCCAGCAGCTTAGTCACGGGGTGGGATACGCAGTATTTT
cdr3_aa: CASSLVTGWDTQYF